This T cell receptor (beta chain) was recorded in a study of T cell changes during pregnancy in multiple sclerosis. This clone was seen just once. This CDR3 has 16 amino acids. Germline CDR1 is SGHVS and CDR2 is FQNEAQ. V was shortened by 2 bases and J by 9 bases, with 23 bases between the two germline ends. Data came from immunoSEQ multiplex PCR; TCRdb stores just in-frame clones and leaves some out. The sample consists of 75,000 to 95,000 clones, over 80% of them appearing once. The sequence was obtained from a female donor with multiple sclerosis, enrolled in a pregnancy study. The V and J genes are TRBV7-8 and TRBJ2-7, with TRBD2 as a possible D gene (6 bases). The material sequenced was peripheral blood, taken after pregnancy. The CDR3 DNA reads TGTGCCAGCAGCTTAAAGACATGGGACTCGGCGATCGGGCAGTACTTC. The encoded protein is CASSLKTWDSAIGQYF.